A selection of T cell receptor beta chains follows, all from one sample in a study of shared clonotypes between healthy human individuals. Clones were sequenced by immunoSEQ multiplex PCR, and TCRdb holds only the in-frame ones, with some missing. The profile shows about 2.4 million clones, over 85% of them singletons. The sequenced sample was naive CD4+ T cells from PBMCs. These receptors came from a man aged 18 to 30 in good health. Some clones in this sample may be carry-over from other donors' samples. CDR3s include the opening cysteine and the closing phenylalanine or tryptophan. The D gene is left open where the match is weak.

D: TRBD2; J: TRBJ2-3; V: TRBV10-2; CDR3: CASSESRLAGGTQYF
D: TRBD1; J: TRBJ1-1; V: TRBV5-1; CDR3: CASSPGTGGNTEAFF
D: NA; J: TRBJ1-4; V: TRBV7-2; CDR3: CASSLDVQGEEKLFF
D: NA; J: TRBJ2-5; V: TRBV5-1; CDR3: CASSFGDTYWGETQYF
D: NA; J: TRBJ2-5; V: TRBV28; CDR3: CASRDMGQGDETQYF
D: TRBD1; J: TRBJ1-2; V: TRBV6-1; CDR3: CASSEGGQGVFFFNYGYTF
D: TRBD2; J: TRBJ2-1; V: TRBV5-4; CDR3: CASSPGEGRNEQFF
D: TRBD2; J: TRBJ2-7; V: TRBV10-3; CDR3: CAISGVLAGGTYEQYF
D: NA; J: TRBJ2-7; V: TRBV5-1; CDR3: CASSARSSASYEQYF
D: NA; J: TRBJ2-7; V: TRBV6-5; CDR3: CASRQGGYEQYF
D: TRBD2; J: TRBJ2-7; V: TRBV7-6; CDR3: CASSVTSGPTSYEQYF
D: NA; J: TRBJ2-3; V: TRBV9; CDR3: CASSSRASFTDTQYF
D: TRBD1; J: TRBJ2-7; V: TRBV7-2; CDR3: CASSLEINRGHEQYF
D: TRBD2; J: TRBJ2-3; V: TRBV5-1; CDR3: CASSDGTSGSPADTQYF
D: TRBD2; J: TRBJ2-2; V: TRBV9; CDR3: CASSVLAPTSGHTGELFF
D: TRBD1; J: TRBJ1-5; V: TRBV5-5; CDR3: CASSKGQGEQPQHF
D: NA; J: TRBJ1-2; V: TRBV28; CDR3: CASSPPPGQGYGYTF
D: TRBD2; J: TRBJ2-1; V: TRBV6-1; CDR3: CASHSGSHGGEQFF
D: NA; J: TRBJ2-3; V: TRBV9; CDR3: CASSPRPGPTDTQYF
D: TRBD1; J: TRBJ2-7; V: TRBV5-1; CDR3: CASSRGQGALYEQYF
D: NA; J: TRBJ1-5; V: TRBV28; CDR3: CASKRGSNQPQHF
D: NA; J: TRBJ1-5; V: TRBV28; CDR3: CASRWGGNQPQHF
D: TRBD1; J: TRBJ2-7; V: TRBV11-3; CDR3: CASSAGQGSSYEQYF
D: TRBD2; J: TRBJ2-7; V: TRBV9; CDR3: CASSARGLADSKQYF
D: TRBD1; J: TRBJ1-5; V: TRBV7-8; CDR3: CASSSQTGAQPQHF
D: NA; J: TRBJ2-5; V: TRBV7-2; CDR3: CASSLDRKTQYF
D: NA; J: TRBJ1-5; V: TRBV7-9; CDR3: CASSLAGDNQPQHF
D: TRBD2; J: TRBJ2-2; V: TRBV7-3; CDR3: CASSLTSGRNTGELFF
D: NA; J: TRBJ1-3; V: TRBV28; CDR3: CASTQRVGAGNTIYF
D: TRBD1; J: TRBJ2-3; V: TRBV13; CDR3: CASSDPGQGPTDTQYF
D: NA; J: TRBJ1-2; V: TRBV29-1; CDR3: CSVGGGPPSGYTF
D: NA; J: TRBJ1-1; V: TRBV18; CDR3: CASSLTGMGTEAFF
D: TRBD1; J: TRBJ2-7; V: TRBV28; CDR3: CASRTGGLEEQYF
D: NA; J: TRBJ1-3; V: TRBV7-7; CDR3: CASSLERGNTIYF
D: NA; J: TRBJ2-2; V: TRBV19; CDR3: CASSYPQGNTGELFF
D: TRBD1; J: TRBJ1-2; V: TRBV28; CDR3: CASRLDRGNYGYTF
D: TRBD1; J: TRBJ1-2; V: TRBV27; CDR3: CASSRSWSTTGDYGYTF
D: NA; J: TRBJ1-1; V: TRBV5-1; CDR3: CASSGQLNTEAFF
D: TRBD1; J: TRBJ1-2; V: TRBV27; CDR3: CASSSGQIYGYTF
D: NA; J: TRBJ1-2; V: TRBV7-9; CDR3: CASSQPISNYGYTF
D: NA; J: TRBJ2-5; V: TRBV7-9; CDR3: CASSLALVRGLETQYF
D: NA; J: TRBJ2-2; V: TRBV19; CDR3: CASHNTGELFF
D: TRBD1; J: TRBJ2-7; V: TRBV5-1; CDR3: CASSFGTGTYEQYF
D: NA; J: TRBJ2-3; V: TRBV28; CDR3: CAIGGGGTDTQYF
D: NA; J: TRBJ2-2; V: TRBV5-1; CDR3: CASSLDVRAVGELFF
D: NA; J: TRBJ1-4; V: TRBV27; CDR3: CASSPMAGAGVLSTTNEKLFF
D: NA; J: TRBJ2-7; V: TRBV29-1; CDR3: CSAGDGLYEQYF
D: NA; J: TRBJ1-3; V: TRBV10-3; CDR3: CAIRGRVSGNTIYF
D: TRBD1; J: TRBJ1-5; V: TRBV27; CDR3: CASSPRRDRGQPQHF
D: TRBD1; J: TRBJ2-3; V: TRBV5-1; CDR3: CASSPGTGGADTQYF
D: NA; J: TRBJ2-2; V: TRBV5-1; CDR3: CASSLGLVPGELFF
D: NA; J: TRBJ1-1; V: TRBV10-1; CDR3: CASSESLNSGSTEAFF
D: NA; J: TRBJ2-7; V: TRBV7-8; CDR3: CASSHWGLGGPYEQYF
D: TRBD2; J: TRBJ2-1; V: TRBV5-1; CDR3: CASSAGSGVPYNEQFF
D: NA; J: TRBJ1-5; V: TRBV28; CDR3: CASSLPPYQPQHF